Included here is one T cell receptor beta chain sequence, with context. Some clones are missing from TCRdb's copy, which holds only in-frame ones; the method was immunoSEQ multiplex PCR. Of tens of thousands of clones listed, 60% to 80% were seen once; the top ten hold 20% to 25%. The record originates from a study of cytotoxic CD8 clonotypes in ibrutinib-treated CLL. Study summary: Some 25 partial and 2 complete responses; at median approximately 6 years, roughly 15 remitted, roughly 12 progressed.

The TCR sequence derives from a human donor with chronic lymphocytic leukemia. This material consisted of PBMCs, taken after 24 months of ibrutinib treatment.

The CDR3 loop is CASSLGSTYEQYF. CDR3 in DNA: TGCGCCAGCAGCTTGGGGTCAACCTACGAGCAGTACTTC. The V call is TRBV5-1, the J call TRBJ2-7; D gene unclear. V dropped 0 bases and J dropped 2 bases, with 6 bases sitting between them. Germline CDR1 SGHRS, CDR2 YFSETQ. The CDR3 has 13 amino acids.